Listed below are T cell receptor beta chains from one sample, sequenced in a study of blood T cell repertoires in COVID-19. TCRdb keeps only in-frame clones here, not all; method: immunoSEQ multiplex PCR. This table has a few hundred thousand clones, roughly 84% appearing once. Sequencing input: peripheral blood. The receptors shown here come from a human donor with COVID-19, enrolled during active disease. The donor label of this sample is uncertain. CDR3s leave out the opening cysteine and the closing phenylalanine or tryptophan. The order of the fields is V gene, J gene, D gene, CDR3 protein. D genes are given only for firm matches.

V gene: TRBV28; J gene: TRBJ1-5; D gene: TRBD1; CDR3 protein: ASSLQGANQPQH
V gene: TRBV7-2; J gene: TRBJ2-7; D gene: TRBD2; CDR3 protein: ASSSKRTSTGEQY
V gene: TRBV29-1; J gene: TRBJ2-5; D gene: .; CDR3 protein: SVEEWQGGETQY
V gene: TRBV28; J gene: TRBJ2-3; D gene: .; CDR3 protein: ASSSPIGAATQY
V gene: TRBV7-2; J gene: TRBJ2-5; D gene: .; CDR3 protein: ASSLALAGVQTQY
V gene: TRBV3-1/TRBV3-2; J gene: TRBJ1-2; D gene: TRBD1; CDR3 protein: ASSQADRVGYT
V gene: TRBV2; J gene: TRBJ1-1; D gene: TRBD1; CDR3 protein: ASRGQGATEAF
V gene: TRBV6-6; J gene: TRBJ2-7; D gene: .; CDR3 protein: ASSYLRDKQY
V gene: TRBV10-3; J gene: TRBJ1-1; D gene: TRBD1; CDR3 protein: AILPGQGGGTEAF
V gene: TRBV7-9; J gene: TRBJ1-4; D gene: .; CDR3 protein: ASSLRGQGYEKLF
V gene: TRBV7-3; J gene: TRBJ2-1; D gene: TRBD2; CDR3 protein: ASSHAPSGRYNEQF
V gene: TRBV19; J gene: TRBJ2-1; D gene: TRBD2; CDR3 protein: ASRTHPTSDEQF
V gene: TRBV29-1; J gene: TRBJ1-2; D gene: TRBD1; CDR3 protein: SVTQGAGYGYT
V gene: TRBV9; J gene: TRBJ1-4; D gene: TRBD1; CDR3 protein: ASSRGTENEKLF
V gene: TRBV6-5; J gene: TRBJ2-6; D gene: .; CDR3 protein: ALGDSGANVLT
V gene: TRBV7-6; J gene: TRBJ2-3; D gene: .; CDR3 protein: ASSPTGLELTDTQY
V gene: TRBV3-1/TRBV3-2; J gene: TRBJ1-4; D gene: TRBD1; CDR3 protein: ASSPNRQGGGEKLF
V gene: TRBV19; J gene: TRBJ1-1; D gene: .; CDR3 protein: ASTGRYDEAF
V gene: TRBV7-2; J gene: TRBJ2-3; D gene: TRBD1; CDR3 protein: ASRTGATDTQY
V gene: TRBV14; J gene: TRBJ1-1; D gene: .; CDR3 protein: ASSQALGVSEAF
V gene: TRBV11-2; J gene: TRBJ2-3; D gene: TRBD2; CDR3 protein: ASSLTLAGASTDTQY
V gene: TRBV4-1; J gene: TRBJ2-1; D gene: .; CDR3 protein: ASSLFSVGVGNEQF
V gene: TRBV9; J gene: TRBJ1-1; D gene: TRBD1; CDR3 protein: ASSVGDSRTEAF
V gene: TRBV7-2; J gene: TRBJ1-4; D gene: .; CDR3 protein: ASSSGTVRREKLF
V gene: TRBV28; J gene: TRBJ2-7; D gene: .; CDR3 protein: ASSLVNGRQY
V gene: TRBV7-2; J gene: TRBJ1-4; D gene: .; CDR3 protein: ASSSLGGIGGEKLF
V gene: TRBV14; J gene: TRBJ1-1; D gene: TRBD1; CDR3 protein: ASSQGPSGGTEAF
V gene: TRBV7-2; J gene: TRBJ1-4; D gene: .; CDR3 protein: ASSQGVVEGEKLF
V gene: TRBV19; J gene: TRBJ1-3; D gene: .; CDR3 protein: ASSLGTLRSGNTIY
V gene: TRBV27; J gene: TRBJ2-7; D gene: TRBD1; CDR3 protein: ASSIRDRVHEQY
V gene: TRBV5-1; J gene: TRBJ1-3; D gene: .; CDR3 protein: ASSFLPTGLSGNTIY
V gene: TRBV6-5; J gene: TRBJ1-3; D gene: .; CDR3 protein: ASSWAGPGNTIY
V gene: TRBV5-4; J gene: TRBJ2-1; D gene: .; CDR3 protein: ASSSQGGTYNEQF
V gene: TRBV11-3; J gene: TRBJ2-1; D gene: TRBD2; CDR3 protein: ASSLGPPSLAGGYNEQF
V gene: TRBV19; J gene: TRBJ2-7; D gene: TRBD2; CDR3 protein: ASRVAGESYEQY
V gene: TRBV18; J gene: TRBJ2-2; D gene: .; CDR3 protein: ASCPGAGGELF
V gene: TRBV27; J gene: TRBJ1-6; D gene: TRBD1; CDR3 protein: ASSPGTDLPYNSPLH
V gene: TRBV5-1; J gene: TRBJ1-6; D gene: .; CDR3 protein: ASHQGGPPANSPLH
V gene: TRBV27; J gene: TRBJ1-4; D gene: .; CDR3 protein: ASSFQGRGNEKLF